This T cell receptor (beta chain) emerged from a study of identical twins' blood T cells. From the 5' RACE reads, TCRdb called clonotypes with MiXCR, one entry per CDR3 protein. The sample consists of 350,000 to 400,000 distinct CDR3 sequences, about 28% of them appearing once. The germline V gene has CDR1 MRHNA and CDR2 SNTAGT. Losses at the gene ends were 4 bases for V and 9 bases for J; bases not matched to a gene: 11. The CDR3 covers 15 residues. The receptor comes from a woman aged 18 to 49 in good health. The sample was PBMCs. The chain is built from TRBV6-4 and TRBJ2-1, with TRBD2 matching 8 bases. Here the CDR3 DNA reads TGTGCCAGCAGTGTTAGTACTAGCGGCCTTACTGAGCAGTTCTTC. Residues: CASSVSTSGLTEQFF.